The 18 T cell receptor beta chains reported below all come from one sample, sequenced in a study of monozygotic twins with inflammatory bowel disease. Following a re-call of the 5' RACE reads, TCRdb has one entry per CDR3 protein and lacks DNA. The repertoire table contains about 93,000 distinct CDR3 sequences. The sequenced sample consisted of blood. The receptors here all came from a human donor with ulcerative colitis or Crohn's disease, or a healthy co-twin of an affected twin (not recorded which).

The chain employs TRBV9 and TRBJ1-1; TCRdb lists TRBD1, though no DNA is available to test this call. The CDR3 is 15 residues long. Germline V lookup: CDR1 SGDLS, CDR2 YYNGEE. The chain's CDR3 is CASSVEGQADTEAFF.

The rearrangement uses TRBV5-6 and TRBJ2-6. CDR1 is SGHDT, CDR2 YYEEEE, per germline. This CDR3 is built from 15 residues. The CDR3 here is CASSLSSSGANVLTF.

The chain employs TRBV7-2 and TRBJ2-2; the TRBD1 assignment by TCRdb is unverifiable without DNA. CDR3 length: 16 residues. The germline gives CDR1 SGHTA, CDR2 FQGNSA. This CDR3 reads CASSSQGAANTGELFF.

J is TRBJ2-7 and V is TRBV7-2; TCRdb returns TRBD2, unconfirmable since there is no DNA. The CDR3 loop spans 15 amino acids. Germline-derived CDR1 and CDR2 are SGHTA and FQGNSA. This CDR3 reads CASSSNSGGSYEQYF.

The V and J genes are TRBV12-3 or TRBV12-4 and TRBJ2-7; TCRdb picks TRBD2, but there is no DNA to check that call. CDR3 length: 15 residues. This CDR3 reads CASSFGGTHSYEQYF.

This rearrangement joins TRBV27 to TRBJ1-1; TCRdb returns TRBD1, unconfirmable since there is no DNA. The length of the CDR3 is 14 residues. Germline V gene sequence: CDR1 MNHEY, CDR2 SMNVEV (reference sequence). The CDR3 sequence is CASSFKTGRTEAFF.

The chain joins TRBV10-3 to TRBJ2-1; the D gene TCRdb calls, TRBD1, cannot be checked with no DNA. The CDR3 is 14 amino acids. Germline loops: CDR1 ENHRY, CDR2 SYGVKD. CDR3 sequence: CAIRGGESYNEQFF.

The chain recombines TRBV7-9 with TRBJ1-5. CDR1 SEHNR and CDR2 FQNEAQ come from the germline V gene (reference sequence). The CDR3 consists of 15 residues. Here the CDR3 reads CASSLGEGSNQPQHF. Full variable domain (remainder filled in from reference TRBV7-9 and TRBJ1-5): DTGVSQNPRHKITKRGQNVTFRCDPISEHNRLYWYRQTLGQGPEFLTYFQNEAQLEKSRLLSDRFSAERPKGSFSTLEIQRTEQGDSAMYLCASSLGEGSNQPQHFGDGTRLSIL.

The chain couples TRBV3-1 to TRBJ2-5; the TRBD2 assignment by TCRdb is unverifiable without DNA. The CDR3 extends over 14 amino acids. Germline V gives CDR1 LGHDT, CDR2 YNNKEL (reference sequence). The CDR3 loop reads CASSPQERDETQYF.

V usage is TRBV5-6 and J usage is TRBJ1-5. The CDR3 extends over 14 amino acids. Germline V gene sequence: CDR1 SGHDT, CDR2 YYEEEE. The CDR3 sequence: CASSLSMGNQPQHF.

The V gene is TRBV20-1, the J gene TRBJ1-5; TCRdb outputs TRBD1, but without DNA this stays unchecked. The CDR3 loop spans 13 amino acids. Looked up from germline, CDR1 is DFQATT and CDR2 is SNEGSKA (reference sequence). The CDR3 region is CSVGQGSNQPQHF.

CDR3 sequence: CSARAGRGDTDTQYF. The genes are TRBV20-1 and TRBJ2-3; checking the TCRdb D call of TRBD1 is not possible without DNA. This CDR3 has 15 residues. The V gene's germline CDR1 is DFQATT and CDR2 SNEGSKA (reference sequence).

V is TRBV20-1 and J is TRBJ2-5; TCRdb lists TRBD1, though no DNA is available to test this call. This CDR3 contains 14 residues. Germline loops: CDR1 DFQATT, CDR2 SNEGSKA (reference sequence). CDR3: CSARTRQGQETQYF.

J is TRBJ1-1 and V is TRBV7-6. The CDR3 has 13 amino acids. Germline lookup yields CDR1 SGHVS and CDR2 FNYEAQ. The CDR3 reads CASSLLPNTEAFF.

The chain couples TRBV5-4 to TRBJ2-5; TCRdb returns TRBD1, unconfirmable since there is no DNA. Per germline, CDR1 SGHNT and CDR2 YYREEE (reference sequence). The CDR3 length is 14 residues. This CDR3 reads CASSPDSHQETQYF.

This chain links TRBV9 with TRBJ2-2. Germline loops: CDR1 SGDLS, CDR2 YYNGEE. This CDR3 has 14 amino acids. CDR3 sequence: CASMGSFDTGELFF.

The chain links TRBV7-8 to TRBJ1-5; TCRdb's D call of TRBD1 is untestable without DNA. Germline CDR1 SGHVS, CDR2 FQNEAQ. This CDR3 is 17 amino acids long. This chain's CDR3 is CASSPLTGDYSNQPQHF.

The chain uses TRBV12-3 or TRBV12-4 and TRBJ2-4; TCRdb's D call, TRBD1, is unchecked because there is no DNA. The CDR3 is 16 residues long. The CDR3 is CASSRRTARAKNIQYF.